This T cell receptor (beta chain) was profiled in a study of blood T cell repertoires in COVID-19. Study background: Acute and convalescent COVID-19 samples came from the United States, Italy and Spain.

The CDR3 runs 15 residues. V trimming: 5 bases; J trimming: 8 bases; junction bases outside the gene matches: 11. Germline CDR1 is SGHTA and CDR2 is FQGNSA. Original handling: Estimation of nucleated cell counts relied on the amplification of reference gene primers. Clones were read by immunoSEQ multiplex PCR, and TCRdb kept only the in-frame ones, dropping some. D and trimming come from the DNA, and the V and J calls and clone size come from that table. The top ten clones hold around 32% of a sample with about 26,000 clones, roughly 85% of them seen once. The sequencing sample was made of peripheral blood. This TCR came from a human donor in a cohort sampled during active COVID-19. The V call is TRBV7-2, the J call TRBJ1-4; 7 positions agree with TRBD1. The CDR3 DNA reads as TGTGCCAGCAGCCTGGCGAGACAGGGCTGGGAAAAACTGTTTTTT. This codes for CASSLARQGWEKLFF.